This T cell receptor beta chain emerged from a study of blood T cell repertoires in COVID-19. The overall study: COVID-19 samples collected from the United States, Italy and Spain covered acute and convalescent phases. The analysed material was cDNA or gDNA that came from T cells, B-cell-depleted T cells, or PBMCs.

Profiled with immunoSEQ multiplex PCR; TCRdb holds only in-frame clones, not every one. The sample gives 280,000 or so clones, around 86% of which show up once; about 2.2% is in the top ten. Trimming left V 5 bases short and J 3 bases short, with 14 bases between. This CDR3 region has 14 residues. CDR1 is MNHEY, CDR2 SVGAGI, per germline. The sequencing input was peripheral blood. The chain combines TRBV6-5 with TRBJ2-7; maybe TRBD2 (6 bases). This TCR was sampled from a woman aged 25 to 39 who had recovered from COVID-19. CDR3 amino acids: CASSPGTPSYEQYF. The DNA of the CDR3 is TGTGCCAGCAGTCCCGGGACTCCTAGCTACGAGCAGTACTTC.